These 32 T cell receptor beta chains were sequenced from one sample in a study of shared clonotypes between healthy human individuals. Data came from immunoSEQ multiplex PCR; TCRdb stores just in-frame clones and leaves some out. The sample lists about 460,000 clones; approximately 80% were seen once. Sequenced: PBMCs. The receptors derive from a woman between 35 and 50 years old in good health. Some clones in this sample may be carry-over from other donors' samples.

This clone was recorded only once. This chain uses TRBV6-5 with TRBJ2-7; 8 bases fit TRBD1. Germline V gene data show CDR1 as MNHEY and CDR2 as SVGAGI. The CDR3 runs 15 residues. With V trimmed by 3 bases and J by 0 bases, 4 bases remained unmatched. As DNA, the CDR3 is TGTGCCAGCAGTTATGGACAGGGTAGCTCCTACGAGCAGTACTTC. Amino acid sequence: CASSYGQGSSYEQYF.

The chain joins TRBV2 to TRBJ2-5; D is possibly TRBD2 (5 bases). Germline-derived CDR1 and CDR2 are SNHLY and FYNNEI. The CDR3 contains 13 residues. V was clipped by 3 bases and J by 3 bases, with 8 bases between them. The CDR3 spells CASSEIAKETQYF. DNA for the CDR3: TGTGCCAGCAGTGAGATAGCGAAAGAGACCCAGTACTTC.

The CDR3 spells CASSEANSYYTF. The DNA of the CDR3 is TGTGCCAGCAGTGAAGCTAACAGTTACTACACCTTC. The chain links TRBV2 to TRBJ1-2, with D hard to call. Trimming stripped 0 bases from V and 10 bases from J, with 9 bases between. CDR1 and CDR2 from the germline V gene are SNHLY and FYNNEI. This CDR3 comprises 12 residues.

This rearrangement joins TRBV4-1 to TRBJ1-4; 8 nucleotides match TRBD1. Trimming cost V 4 bases and J 7 bases; bases outside gene matches: 5. The germline V gene encodes CDR1 MGHRA and CDR2 YSYEKL. The CDR3 totals 14 residues. Here the CDR3 DNA reads TGCGCCAGCAGCCGGACAGGGAGCGGTGAAAAACTGTTTTTT. As protein: CASSRTGSGEKLFF.

V is TRBV11-1 and J is TRBJ2-5; TRBD2 matches 9 bases. Looked up from germline, CDR1 is SGHAT and CDR2 is FQDESV (reference sequence). V shed 3 bases, J shed 2 bases, and the junction held 4 bases outside the gene matches. The length of the CDR3 is 15 residues. The CDR3 DNA is TGTGCCAGCAGCTTTACTAGCGGGCCACAAGAGACCCAGTACTTC. It translates to CASSFTSGPQETQYF.

Here the CDR3 reads CASSIQGASTEAFF. The DNA for the CDR3 is TGTGCCAGTAGTATACAGGGGGCAAGCACTGAAGCTTTCTTT. This chain connects TRBV19 to TRBJ1-1, with TRBD1 matching 8 bases. J gave up 4 bases and V 2 bases, and 3 bases lay outside the gene matches. This CDR3 contains 14 residues. The V gene's germline CDR1 is LNHDA and CDR2 SQIVND (reference sequence). The whole variable domain, remainder taken from reference TRBV19 and TRBJ1-1, is DGGITQSPKYLFRKEGQNVTLSCEQNLNHDAMYWYRQDPGQGLRLIYYSQIVNDFQKGDIAEGYSVSREKKESFPLTVTSAQKNPTAFYLCASSIQGASTEAFFGQGTRLTVV.

The chain carries TRBV6-1 and TRBJ2-2; D not resolved. This CDR3 region has 11 residues. CDR1 is MNHNS, CDR2 SASEGT, per germline. The ends were cut back, 6 bases at V and 6 bases at J, with 5 bases in the middle. The DNA for the CDR3 is TGTGCCAGCAGCCCCCCCGGGGAGCTGTTTTTT. Translation gives CASSPPGELFF.

The table lists this clone with many counts. The rearrangement uses TRBV28 and TRBJ2-5, with 7 bases fitting TRBD1. With V trimmed by 4 bases and J by 4 bases, 6 bases remained unmatched. Germline V gene sequence: CDR1 MDHEN, CDR2 SYDVKM. CDR3 size: 14 residues. The CDR3 is CASSSRQGGETQYF. CDR3 coding DNA: TGTGCCAGCAGTTCTAGACAGGGCGGAGAGACCCAGTACTTC.

The chain recombines TRBV18 with TRBJ2-3, with D unclear. V gave up 0 bases and J gave up 6 bases, with 7 bases separating them. Looked up from germline, CDR1 is KGHSH and CDR2 is LQKENI. The CDR3 length is 13 residues. The CDR3: CASSPPIRDTQYF. The CDR3 DNA reads TGTGCCAGCTCACCACCGATAAGGGATACGCAGTATTTT.

The rearrangement joins TRBV10-2 to TRBJ2-1; the match to TRBD2 covers 12 bases. The CDR3 is 16 residues long. Germline V gives CDR1 WSHSY, CDR2 SAAADI. Trimming at V came to 2 bases and at J to 5 bases, leaving 4 bases not matched to a gene. CDR3 region: CASSEPGLAGNNEQFF. The CDR3 region has the DNA TGCGCCAGCAGTGAGCCAGGACTAGCGGGGAACAATGAGCAGTTCTTC.

V usage is TRBV27 and J usage is TRBJ2-7; tentatively, D is TRBD1 or TRBD2 (6 bases each). CDR1 MNHEY and CDR2 SMNVEV come from the germline V gene (reference sequence). The CDR3 sequence is 14 residues long. V lost 6 bases, J lost 5 bases, and 17 bases lay in between. CDR3 bases: TGTGCCAGCAGCTCGCGGTGGGGGGCCGACGAGCAGTACTTC. Residues: CASSSRWGADEQYF.

V gene TRBV19 combines with J gene TRBJ1-2; the D is unclear. The ends were cut back, 2 bases at V and 3 bases at J, with 13 bases in the middle. The CDR3 loop spans 15 amino acids. Germline CDR1 is LNHDA and CDR2 is SQIVND (reference sequence). CDR3 in DNA: TGTGCCAGTAGTATACAGTTTACAAGAGACTATGGCTACACCTTC. It is translated as CASSIQFTRDYGYTF.

This chain joins TRBV9 and TRBJ2-1, with 13 bases matching TRBD2. With 3 bases clipped from V and 8 bases from J, the junction kept 11 bases outside the gene matches. The CDR3 totals 17 residues. Germline CDR1 and CDR2: SGDLS and YYNGEE. CDR3 in amino acids: CASSDSERTSGSDEQFF. The CDR3 DNA reads TGTGCCAGCAGCGACTCAGAAAGGACTAGCGGGAGTGATGAGCAGTTCTTC.

The chain has TRBV11-2 and TRBJ1-4; TRBD1 is a possible D gene (5 bases). With 6 bases removed from V and 7 bases from J, the gap between germline ends came to 6 bases. From germline, CDR1 is SGHAT and CDR2 FQNNGV. The CDR3 sequence is 11 residues long. The chain's CDR3 is CASRGGEKLFF. Here the CDR3 DNA reads TGTGCCAGCAGGGGGGGTGAAAAACTGTTTTTT.

The V and J genes are TRBV28 and TRBJ2-5; 8 positions agree with TRBD1. The DNA end is a closer match to TRBJ2-7, so the J assignment may be wrong. The germline V gene has CDR1 MDHEN and CDR2 SYDVKM. CDR3 size: 13 residues. CDR3 in DNA: TGTGCCACCCGGACAGGGCAGACCTACGAGCAGTACTTC. It codes for CATRTGQTYEQYF.

For this clone: Other nucleotide sequences in the sample specify the same CDR3. The J gene is TRBJ1-1, the V gene TRBV19; a weak D match, TRBD1 (5 bases). The length of the CDR3 is 13 residues. Trimming shortened V by 2 bases and J by 4 bases, and 8 bases separated the two germline ends. Germline-derived CDR1 and CDR2 are LNHDA and SQIVND (reference sequence). Here the CDR3 reads CASSIQGGTEAFF. The DNA for the CDR3 is TGTGCCAGTAGTATACAGGGCGGCACTGAAGCTTTCTTT.

This chain joins TRBV6-6 and TRBJ2-7, with D possibly TRBD1 on 6 matching bases. Germline V gene data show CDR1 as MNHNY and CDR2 as SVGAGI (reference sequence). V shed 0 bases and J shed 3 bases, with 9 bases lying between them. CDR3 length: 14 amino acids. The CDR3 DNA sequence: TGTGCCAGCAGTTACTCGAGGGGGAACTACGAGCAGTACTTC. It yields the protein CASSYSRGNYEQYF.

V gene TRBV6-4 combines with J gene TRBJ2-2; 7 bases agree with TRBD2. The CDR3 is made up of 16 amino acids. J lost 5 bases, V lost 8 bases, and 14 bases had no gene match. Germline CDR1 is MRHNA and CDR2 is SNTAGT. The CDR3, as DNA: TGTGCCAGCTATCAGCGGGACTACTCGAGGACCGGGGAGCTGTTTTTT. This translates into CASYQRDYSRTGELFF.

V usage is TRBV7-9 and J usage is TRBJ1-2; D remains ambiguous. The length of the CDR3 is 13 residues. The germline V gene has CDR1 SEHNR and CDR2 FQNEAQ (reference sequence). With 5 bases removed from V and 8 bases from J, the gap between germline ends came to 15 bases. The CDR3 protein is CASSPVQTRGYTF. Here the CDR3 DNA reads TGTGCCAGCAGCCCTGTGCAGACTCGGGGCTACACCTTC.

This clone showed up just once. Since a far larger clone is one base different, this is likely a read error. In DNA form, the CDR3 reads TGTGCCAGTGACGGCTGGCGGGGGGCGAACACCGGGAAGCTGTTTTTT. Protein product: CASDGWRGANTGKLFF. This chain joins TRBV28 and TRBJ2-2; the match to TRBD2 covers 8 bases. Germline V gene data show CDR1 as MDHEN and CDR2 as SYDVKM. CDR3 length: 16 residues.

This clone was seen many times. The chain joins TRBV5-4 to TRBJ1-1; TRBD1 might be the D (6 bases). The CDR3 loop spans 16 amino acids. Germline values: CDR1 SGHNT, CDR2 YYREEE (reference sequence). The germline V and J ends were trimmed by 4 bases and 2 bases, with 18 bases remaining between them. This chain's CDR3 is CASSQGDTHTNTEAFF. The CDR3, as DNA: TGTGCCAGCAGCCAAGGGGACACTCACACCAACACTGAAGCTTTCTTT.

The rearrangement joins TRBV10-3 to TRBJ1-1, with no clear D. Trimming shortened V by 0 bases and J by 0 bases, and 11 bases separated the two germline ends. The CDR3 length is 16 residues. Looked up from germline, CDR1 is ENHRY and CDR2 is SYGVKD. The CDR3 is CAISESVWVMNTEAFF. For the CDR3, the DNA is TGTGCCATCAGTGAGTCGGTTTGGGTCATGAACACTGAAGCTTTCTTT.

The chain combines TRBV28 with TRBJ2-7; 8 bases match TRBD1. The germline CDR1 and CDR2 sequences are MDHEN and SYDVKM. The CDR3 is 13 amino acids. The junction had 4 bases not matched to a gene; V was cut back by 6 bases and J by 3 bases. CDR3 DNA: TGTGCCAGCAGCAGGACAGGGCACTACGAGCAGTACTTC. It specifies CASSRTGHYEQYF. Combining the CDR3 with reference TRBV28 and TRBJ2-7 gives the whole variable domain DVKVTQSSRYLVKRTGEKVFLECVQDMDHENMFWYRQDPGLGLRLIYFSYDVKMKEKGDIPEGYSVSREKKERFSLILESASTNQTSMYLCASSRTGHYEQYFGPGTRLTVT.

The chain joins TRBV5-1 to TRBJ2-5; TRBD1 matches at 7 bases. Unmatched junction bases numbered 1, after V lost 2 bases and J lost 3 bases. The CDR3 has 13 residues. Germline values: CDR1 SGHRS, CDR2 YFSETQ. CDR3 nucleotides: TGCGCCAGCAGCTTCCAGGGGGAAGAGACCCAGTACTTC. Its protein is CASSFQGEETQYF.

This clone appeared a few times. CDR3 nucleotides: TGTGCCAGCAGTGAGAATTTGGGGGTGGGCTATGGCTACACCTTC. It codes for CASSENLGVGYGYTF. The chain combines TRBV6-1 with TRBJ1-2, with a possible D match to TRBD1 (5 bases). Germline CDR1 MNHNS, CDR2 SASEGT. This CDR3 contains 15 residues. Trimming stripped 3 bases from V and 4 bases from J, with 15 bases between.

V gene TRBV29-1 combines with J gene TRBJ2-5, with D maybe TRBD2 (6 bases). Germline V gives CDR1 SQVTM, CDR2 ANQGSEA. The CDR3 loop spans 12 amino acids. Trimming took off 2 bases at V and 4 bases at J, with 8 bases between the two ends. The CDR3 DNA reads TGCAGCGTTGAAAGTAGCGGAGAGACCCAGTACTTC. Translating gives CSVESSGETQYF.

The rearrangement links TRBV7-9 to TRBJ2-1, with D perhaps assigned TRBD1 or TRBD2 (5 bases each). With 4 bases removed from V and 6 bases from J, the gap between germline ends came to 19 bases. Germline V gene sequence: CDR1 SEHNR, CDR2 FQNEAQ (reference sequence). The CDR3 runs 16 residues. The CDR3 DNA reads TGTGCCAGCAGCTCATCCTATAGCCGGGACCCCAATGAGCAGTTCTTC. Its protein is CASSSSYSRDPNEQFF. The full variable domain, rest sourced from reference TRBV7-9 and TRBJ2-1, is DTGVSQNPRHKITKRGQNVTFRCDPISEHNRLYWYRQTLGQGPEFLTYFQNEAQLEKSRLLSDRFSAERPKGSFSTLEIQRTEQGDSAMYLCASSSSYSRDPNEQFFGPGTRLTVL.

The chain employs TRBV7-3 and TRBJ2-5; TRBD1 agrees at 10 bases. The J segment lost 7 bases and the V segment lost 4 bases, leaving 9 bases of the junction unmatched. This CDR3 spans 15 amino acids. Germline assignment: CDR1 SGHTA and CDR2 FQGTGA. The CDR3 sequence: CASSSYDRGRGTQYF. The CDR3 bases are TGTGCCAGCAGCTCATACGACAGGGGGCGAGGGACCCAGTACTTC.

The chain is built from TRBV2 and TRBJ1-1, with D unclear. The length of the CDR3 is 15 residues. CDR1 and CDR2 (germline): SNHLY, FYNNEI. The V and J ends lost 1 base and 3 bases respectively, with 12 bases between them. The CDR3 sequence is CASSEESGMYTEAFF. As DNA, the CDR3 is TGTGCCAGCAGTGAAGAATCCGGGATGTACACTGAAGCTTTCTTT. Full variable domain (outside the CDR3, taken from reference TRBV2 and TRBJ1-1): EPEVTQTPSHQVTQMGQEVILRCVPISNHLYFYWYRQILGQKVEFLVSFYNNEISEKSEIFDDQFSVERPDGSNFTLKIRSTKLEDSAMYFCASSEESGMYTEAFFGQGTRLTVV.

The V call is TRBV9, the J call TRBJ2-7; no clear D gene. The CDR3 contains 15 residues. Deletions cut 4 bases from V and 5 bases from J, with 19 bases between. Germline V gives CDR1 SGDLS, CDR2 YYNGEE. The CDR3 spells CASSPGHVGFDEQYF. The DNA for the CDR3 is TGTGCCAGCAGCCCAGGTCACGTGGGATTCGACGAGCAGTACTTC.

A few counts support this clone. The V call is TRBV5-6, the J call TRBJ1-3; the D gene is possibly TRBD1 (5 bases). Germline CDR1 is SGHDT and CDR2 is YYEEEE. Trimming stripped 3 bases from V and 5 bases from J, with 6 bases between. This CDR3 has 12 residues. In DNA form, the CDR3 reads TGTGCCAGCAGCTGGGACCGAAACACCATATATTTT. Protein: CASSWDRNTIYF.

CDR3 nucleotide sequence: TGTGCCTGGAGTTTCCTGGGGCCCGACGAGCAGTACTTC. Residues: CAWSFLGPDEQYF. The V gene is TRBV30, the J gene TRBJ2-7; TRBD1 might be the D (5 bases). Germline CDR1 reads GTSNPN; CDR2 reads SVGIG (reference sequence). V was clipped by 2 bases and J by 5 bases, with 13 bases between them. The CDR3 loop spans 13 amino acids.